The rows below give T cell receptor beta chains drawn from one sample of a study of esophageal squamous cell carcinoma under preoperative chemotherapy. TCRdb redid the calling of the PCR reads with MiXCR, one entry per CDR3 protein. Counted here are 25,000 to 35,000 distinct CDR3 sequences, roughly 50% occurring once; the ten biggest clones make up more than 10%. Sampling took place from a patient given preoperative chemotherapy. These receptors were taken from a human donor with esophageal squamous cell carcinoma. The donor label of this sample is uncertain. The CDR3 runs from the conserved cysteine through the conserved F or W. The order of the fields is D gene, clone size, J gene, V gene, CDR3 DNA, CDR3 protein. D genes are given only for firm matches. Clone size appears in some rows only: once, few, many, or a class for an expanded clone.

>TRBD2|many|TRBJ2-2|TRBV7-7
TGTGCTAGCAGCTTTGGACTAGCGGGAGCCGGGGAGCTGTTTTTT
CASSFGLAGAGELFF
>NA|NA|TRBJ2-5|TRBV7-3
TGTGCCAGCAGCTTCATACCGGGGGGCGGGATCAAAGAGATCCAGTACTTC
CASSFIPGGGIKEIQYF
>TRBD2|NA|TRBJ2-3|TRBV12-3/TRBV12-4
TGTGCCAGCAACTCGGGGGGACTAGCGGGAGAGCGGGCTGCAGATACTCAGTACTTT
CASNSGGLAGERAADTQYF
>NA|NA|TRBJ2-3|TRBV15
TGTGCCACCAGCAGAGGGGACACCACAGATACGCAGTATTTT
CATSRGDTTDTQYF
>NA|NA|TRBJ2-3|TRBV12-3/TRBV12-4
TGTGCCAGCAGGGGGGGGCTAAGAGGCAAAAATACGCAGTATTTT
CASRGGLRGKNTQYF
>NA|NA|TRBJ2-5|TRBV6-1
TGTGCCAGCAGTGAAGTGGGAGGTGGGGGGCAAGAGACCCAGTACTTC
CASSEVGGGGQETQYF
>NA|NA|TRBJ2-5|TRBV7-2
TGTGCGAGGCGCGGGCGCCGGAAAGAGGAGACCCAGTACTTC
CARRGRRKEETQYF
>NA|NA|TRBJ2-5|TRBV7-6
TGTGCCAGCAGCTCGGGCGGCACTGGGGAGGAGGCCCAGTACTTC
CASSSGGTGEEAQYF
>NA|NA|TRBJ2-3|TRBV7-9
TGTGCCAGCAGCCGACCGAGCCGGAGAGCCAATGACATGCAGTATTTC
CASSRPSRRANDMQYF
>TRBD2|NA|TRBJ2-5|TRBV7-6
TGTGCCAGCAGGGGGATGGCGGGGGGGGACCCAGAGACCCAGTACTTC
CASRGMAGGDPETQYF
>TRBD2|medium-sized|TRBJ2-3|TRBV7-8
TGTGCCAGCAGCCCGGGGGGGGACGTTACGCAGTATTTT
CASSPGGDVTQYF
>NA|many|TRBJ1-2|TRBV7-2
TGTGCCAGCAGCTTAGGGGGGAGGAGTTATAGCTATGGCTACACCTTC
CASSLGGRSYSYGYTF